The 15 T cell receptor beta chains in this list originate from one sample, sequenced in a study of pediatric ulcerative colitis. This table comes from immunoSEQ multiplex PCR, and its TCRdb copy is limited to in-frame clones, with some not included. The data show fewer than 15,000 clones, about 87% seen once. Sequenced material: blood. These receptors were obtained from a boy aged 5 to 17 with moderate ulcerative colitis.

This clone appeared once. The rearrangement joins TRBV30 to TRBJ2-1; D might be TRBD1 (6 bases). CDR3 length: 11 amino acids. Trimming cost V 4 bases and J 6 bases, with 7 bases left between them. In germline, CDR1 is GTSNPN, CDR2 SVGIG (reference sequence). CDR3 loop: CAWTGANEQFF. The CDR3 DNA sequence: TGTGCCTGGACAGGGGCCAATGAGCAGTTCTTC.

This clone was picked up a small number of times. The chain links TRBV5-5 to TRBJ1-2; no reliable D call. This CDR3 spans 14 amino acids. Deletions cut 0 bases from V and 2 bases from J, with 8 bases between. Per germline, CDR1 SGHKS and CDR2 YYEKEE (reference sequence). This CDR3 reads CASSLAPGNYGYTF. As DNA, the CDR3 is TGTGCCAGCAGCTTGGCCCCAGGCAACTATGGCTACACCTTC.

The chain uses TRBV5-6 and TRBJ2-7, with no clear D. Germline V gene sequence: CDR1 SGHDT, CDR2 YYEEEE. V lost 1 base, J lost 4 bases, and 6 bases lay in between. The CDR3 length is 12 residues. The CDR3 sequence is CASSLLEYEQYF. The CDR3 coding sequence is TGTGCCAGCAGCTTGTTAGAATACGAGCAGTACTTC. The complete variable domain, with remaining parts taken from reference TRBV5-6 and TRBJ2-7, reads DAGVTQSPTHLIKTRGQQVTLRCSPKSGHDTVSWYQQALGQGPQFIFQYYEEEERQRGNFPDRFSGHQFPNYSSELNVNALLLGDSALYLCASSLLEYEQYFGPGTRLTVT.

CDR3 loop: CASSVNGGGGQPQHF. In nucleotides, the CDR3 is TGTGCCAGCAGTGTTAATGGGGGGGGAGGTCAGCCCCAGCATTTT. The chain has TRBV2 and TRBJ1-5; D may be TRBD1 (5 bases). Germline CDR1 is SNHLY and CDR2 is FYNNEI. The V end was cut by 4 bases, the J end by 6 bases, with 16 bases between. The CDR3 contains 15 residues.

The chain uses TRBV23-1 and TRBJ2-1, with D unresolved. TRBV23-1 has ORF status, its function being uncertain. The CDR3 is made up of 17 amino acids. With 2 bases removed from V and 8 bases from J, the gap between germline ends came to 22 bases. The CDR3 DNA reads as TGCGCCAGCAGTCAAACGAAATTGGGCACCCTATGCGATGAGCAGTTCTTC. It codes for CASSQTKLGTLCDEQFF.

This sequence joins TRBV7-8 and TRBJ2-7; D is perhaps TRBD2 (5 bases). V shed 4 bases and J shed 5 bases, with 12 bases lying between them. The germline V gene has CDR1 SGHVS and CDR2 FQNEAQ. The CDR3 is 13 amino acids. DNA for the CDR3: TGTGCCAGCAGCTCCCTTAACGGGGACGAGCAGTACTTC. This encodes CASSSLNGDEQYF.

The rearrangement joins TRBV5-6 to TRBJ2-5; D might be TRBD1 or TRBD2, each matching 5 bases. The CDR3 extends over 15 amino acids. Germline CDR1 is SGHDT and CDR2 is YYEEEE. Between the trimmed V and J ends, which lost 5 bases and 4 bases, there was a span of 18 bases. Here the CDR3 reads CASSSVGRGLETQYF. The CDR3 DNA is TGTGCCAGCAGTAGCGTCGGTAGGGGATTAGAGACCCAGTACTTC.

The chain uses TRBV5-1 and TRBJ2-3; no definite D call. The CDR3 contains 16 residues. From germline, CDR1 is SGHRS and CDR2 YFSETQ. Deletions cut 4 bases from V and 4 bases from J, with 19 bases between. The chain's CDR3 is CASSPPRSPLPDTQYF. CDR3 DNA sequence: TGCGCCAGCAGCCCCCCCCGAAGTCCGCTCCCAGATACGCAGTATTTT.

The chain is built from TRBV6-5 and TRBJ2-7; tentative D call: TRBD2 (5 bases). CDR1 MNHEY and CDR2 SVGAGI come from the germline V gene. V was cut by 0 bases and J by 6 bases, with 15 bases left in between. The CDR3 has 15 residues. The CDR3 nucleotides are TGTGCCAGCAGTTACTCGTCCTCCCACGGAGGCGAGCAGTACTTC. Translating it yields CASSYSSSHGGEQYF.

The chain joins TRBV7-8 to TRBJ2-6, with 9 bases aligning to TRBD2. Trimming removed 6 bases from V and 1 base from J; junction bases left unmatched: 7. Germline CDR1 SGHVS, CDR2 FQNEAQ. The CDR3 runs 17 residues. CDR3 loop: CASSRLAGFSGANVLTF. Written as DNA, the CDR3 is TGTGCCAGCAGTCGCCTAGCGGGGTTTTCTGGGGCCAACGTCCTGACTTTC. Full variable domain (outside the CDR3, taken from reference TRBV7-8 and TRBJ2-6): GAGVSQSPRYKVAKRGQDVALRCDPISGHVSLFWYQQALGQGPEFLTYFQNEAQLDKSGLPSDRFFAERPEGSVSTLKIQRTQQEDSAVYLCASSRLAGFSGANVLTFGAGSRLTVL.

The chain employs TRBV9 and TRBJ1-5, with 7 positions matching TRBD1. The V gene end was trimmed by 0 bases and the J gene end by 2 bases; junction bases not matched to a gene: 8. The CDR3 totals 17 residues. Per the germline V gene, CDR1 is SGDLS and CDR2 is YYNGEE. As DNA, the CDR3 is TGTGCCAGCAGCGTAGGACAGGGAAGGAGCGGCAATCAGCCCCAGCATTTT. This encodes CASSVGQGRSGNQPQHF.

The chain links TRBV27 to TRBJ2-7; 7 nucleotides agree with TRBD2. V trimming: 3 bases; J trimming: 4 bases; junction bases outside the gene matches: 6. The germline V gene encodes CDR1 MNHEY and CDR2 SMNVEV (reference sequence). The CDR3 totals 14 residues. CDR3 in amino acids: CASSFSGTIYEQYF. DNA of the CDR3: TGTGCCAGCAGTTTTTCCGGGACTATTTACGAGCAGTACTTC.

This chain joins TRBV21-1 and TRBJ2-7; the table's TRBD1 call for D was not verified on the DNA. TRBV21-1 constitutes a pseudogene. The CDR3 extends over 17 amino acids. The chain's CDR3 is CASSKARGTGVRYEQYF. DNA for the CDR3: TGTGCCAGCAGCAAAGCGCGGGGGACAGGGGTTCGCTACGAGCAGTACTTC.

The V gene is TRBV20-1, the J gene TRBJ1-2, with 9 bases identical to TRBD1. Germline CDR1 DFQATT, CDR2 SNEGSKA (reference sequence). The V gene end was trimmed by 5 bases and the J gene end by 9 bases; junction bases not matched to a gene: 4. The CDR3 has 11 amino acids. CDR3 in DNA: TGCAGTGCTCCGGGACAGGGCCGCTACACCTTC. Protein sequence: CSAPGQGRYTF.

V usage is TRBV9 and J usage is TRBJ2-6; D gene ambiguous. From germline, CDR1 is SGDLS and CDR2 YYNGEE. V dropped 0 bases and J dropped 2 bases, with 9 bases sitting between them. CDR3 length equals 16 residues. CDR3 nucleotide sequence: TGTGCCAGCAGCGTAGTTAGTGGGGCTGGGGCCAACGTCCTGACTTTC. Its protein is CASSVVSGAGANVLTF. Full variable domain (outside the CDR3, taken from reference TRBV9 and TRBJ2-6): DSGVTQTPKHLITATGQRVTLRCSPRSGDLSVYWYQQSLDQGLQFLIQYYNGEERAKGNILERFSAQQFPDLHSELNLSSLELGDSALYFCASSVVSGAGANVLTFGAGSRLTVL.